This T cell receptor (beta chain) was sequenced for a study of blood T cell repertoires in COVID-19. On the study more broadly: PBMCs, B-cell-depleted T cells, or T cells were the source of the cDNA or gDNA that made up the material.

The ends were cut back, 6 bases at V and 2 bases at J, with 17 bases in the middle. Germline CDR1 is SNHLY and CDR2 is FYNNEI. The CDR3 sequence is 17 residues long. The data were produced by immunoSEQ multiplex PCR, yet TCRdb's version contains in-frame clones alone and is incomplete. Among roughly 200,000 clones listed, roughly 89% were seen once. The sequence derives from a woman aged 35 to 49 with acute COVID-19. The J gene is TRBJ1-6, the V gene TRBV2; a possible D gene is TRBD1 (5 bases). The source material was PBMCs or T cells enriched from blood (not recorded which). This chain's CDR3 is CASSITPGLTYNSPLHF. The CDR3, as DNA: TGTGCCAGCAGCATCACCCCAGGGCTCACCTATAATTCACCCCTCCACTTT.